What follows describes a single TCR beta chain. What it binds is unknown. The CDR3 length is 15 residues. From germline, CDR1 is DFQATT and CDR2 SNEGSKA (reference sequence). These data come from a study of T cells expressing NK-cell markers. Across the whole study: Source material for TCR beta repertoires consisted of sorted CD3+CD56+NKG2C+, CD3+CD56+NKG2C- and CD3+CD56-NKG2C+ T cells. The study, taken as a whole, reports: Certain NKG2C+ T cell clones were expanded, and their HCMV specificity remained unclear.

TCRdb reprocessed the 5' RACE reads, keeping one entry per CDR3 protein, no DNA. This sample's clone table lists 500,000 to 700,000 distinct CDR3 sequences. The clonotype comes from a man aged 18 to 29 in good health. Sequenced material: blood T cells: a sorted CD56 or NKG2C T cell subset, CD4+ or CD8+ T cells, or bulk PBMC T cells (not recorded which). This chain connects TRBV20-1 to TRBJ2-1; TCRdb selects TRBD1, and the lack of DNA leaves this call unchecked. CDR3 sequence reads: CSARDPSGANNEQFF.